Sequencing of this T cell receptor beta chain was carried out in a study of T cells in Graves' hyperthyroidism and ophthalmopathy. RNA transcripts provided the source from which TCR beta CDR3 regions were amplified. The HTBI primer set drove a first-round RT-PCR of the TCR CDR3. TCRdb re-derived calls from the multiplex PCR reads in MiXCR, one entry per CDR3 protein. The sample lists approximately 300,000 distinct CDR3 sequences, approximately 17% occurring once. V was trimmed by 1 base and J by 6 bases, leaving 14 bases between them. Germline V CDR1 and CDR2: SGHAT, FQNNGV. The length of the CDR3 is 15 residues. The table lists this clonotype with many counts. The antigen is unknown. The study's findings and limits: A 13 V-J signature model discriminated ophthalmopathy versus stable hyperthyroidism. Also found in blood were most expanded thyroid clonotypes above 0.001.

Graves' hyperthyroidism was deemed stable absent ophthalmopathy progression within 18 months. The genes are TRBV11-2 and TRBJ2-3, with TRBD2 as a possible D gene (5 bases). Specimen: blood. The receptor was isolated from a young man with Graves' hyperthyroidism. This chain's CDR3 is CASSLVELDKDTQYF. The CDR3 DNA sequence: TGTGCCAGCAGCTTAGTTGAACTAGACAAGGATACGCAGTATTTT.